Listed below are T cell receptor beta chains from one sample, sequenced in a study of beta chain features in type 1 diabetes. TCRdb's copy holds only in-frame clones and misses some; the assay was immunoSEQ multiplex PCR. Among almost 350,000 clones listed, about a tenth were seen once. Sequencing was performed on central memory CD4+ T cells from blood. The receptors were sampled from a man under 40 with type 1 diabetes. CDR3s include the opening cysteine and the closing phenylalanine or tryptophan. Fields, in order: V gene, D gene, J gene, clone size, CDR3 protein, CDR3 DNA. D genes are given only for firm matches. Part of the rows lack a size; the others show once, few, many or a class for expanded clones.

>TRBV30|.|TRBJ1-2|few
CAWVPLGSDYGYTF
TGTGCCTGGGTCCCCTTGGGCAGCGACTATGGCTACACCTTC
>TRBV4-3|TRBD1|TRBJ2-2|few
CASSQGQGWYTGELFF
TGCGCCAGCAGCCAAGGACAGGGTTGGTACACCGGGGAGCTGTTTTTT
>TRBV4-3|.|TRBJ2-1|.
CASSQDEGRSLFF
TGCGCCAGCAGCCAAGATGAGGGACGGTCTTTATTCTTC
>TRBV6-5|.|TRBJ2-2|few
CASSSLTRSTTGELFF
TGTGCCAGCAGTTCCCTGACTAGAAGCACAACCGGGGAGCTGTTTTTT
>TRBV29-1|.|TRBJ2-7|few
CSVVGQVPYEQYF
TGCAGCGTTGTCGGGCAGGTCCCCTACGAGCAGTACTTC
>TRBV30|.|TRBJ2-5|few
CAWSASTSETQYF
TGTGCCTGGAGTGCCTCAACCTCGGAGACCCAGTACTTC
>TRBV2|.|TRBJ1-1|.
CASSDSAFMNTEAFF
TGTGCCAGCAGTGACTCTGCCTTCATGAACACTGAAGCTTTCTTT
>TRBV30|.|TRBJ1-2|few
CAWSIGRYGYTF
TGTGCCTGGAGTATAGGGCGTTATGGCTACACCTTC
>TRBV28|.|TRBJ1-2|.
CASSLTDGLRGYTF
TGTGCCAGCAGCCTAACGGACGGTCTTAGAGGCTACACCTTC
>TRBV4-3|.|TRBJ2-2|.
CASSQSQRNTGELFF
TGCGCCAGCAGCCAAAGTCAGAGGAACACCGGGGAGCTGTTTTTT
>TRBV5-1|TRBD1|TRBJ2-5|.
CASKSGTVGETQYF
TGCGCCAGCAAATCCGGGACAGTAGGCGAGACCCAGTACTTC
>TRBV4-3|.|TRBJ2-1|.
CASSQVGRGSYNEQFF
TGCGCCAGCAGCCAAGTCGGGCGGGGTTCCTACAATGAGCAGTTCTTC
>TRBV29-1|TRBD1|TRBJ2-1|few
CSVGGYLTGSGEQFF
TGCAGCGTTGGCGGGTACTTGACAGGGAGCGGTGAGCAGTTCTTC
>TRBV19|.|TRBJ2-7|.
CASRGYGYEQYF
TGTGCCAGTCGAGGCTACGGTTACGAGCAGTACTTC
>TRBV6-1|.|TRBJ1-5|few
CASSEGGGINQPQHF
TGTGCCAGCAGTGAAGGGGGAGGAATCAATCAGCCCCAGCATTTT
>TRBV18|.|TRBJ1-1|few
CASSPLAGSTEAFF
TGTGCCAGCTCACCACTCGCTGGGAGCACTGAAGCTTTCTTT
>TRBV7-8|.|TRBJ2-5|.
CASSLVLESSSQYF
TGTGCCAGCAGCTTAGTCCTAGAATCTTCTTCCCAGTACTTC
>TRBV7-2|.|TRBJ2-5|few
CASSRRREETQYF
TGTGCCAGCAGCCGGCGGCGCGAAGAGACCCAGTACTTC
>TRBV18|.|TRBJ2-5|many
CASSPLQETQYF
TGTGCCAGCTCACCCCTCCAAGAGACCCAGTACTTC
>TRBV5-5|TRBD1|TRBJ1-2|few
CASSLETGYGYTF
TGTGCCAGCAGCTTGGAGACAGGGTATGGCTACACCTTC
>TRBV4-3|.|TRBJ2-6|few
CASSPIMTGANVLTF
TGCGCCAGCAGCCCCATTATGACGGGGGCCAACGTCCTGACTTTC
>TRBV6-6|TRBD1|TRBJ1-6|few
CASSQGEGGNHSPLHF
TGTGCCAGCAGTCAAGGCGAAGGGGGCAATCATTCACCCCTCCACTTT
>TRBV7-9|TRBD2|TRBJ2-1|.
CASSSGLALSNEQFF
TGTGCCAGCAGCAGCGGACTAGCGCTCTCGAATGAGCAGTTCTTC
>TRBV27|.|TRBJ1-1|few
CASSSGGYHTEAFF
TGTGCCAGCAGTTCAGGAGGGTACCACACTGAAGCTTTCTTT
>TRBV2|.|TRBJ1-1|few
CASRLDSMNTEAFF
TGTGCCAGCAGATTAGACAGTATGAACACTGAAGCTTTCTTT
>TRBV9|TRBD1|TRBJ2-1|.
CASSVRDRPYNEQFF
TGTGCCAGCAGCGTAAGGGACAGACCCTACAATGAGCAGTTCTTC
>TRBV6-1|TRBD1|TRBJ1-5|few
CASSDTGTGINQPQHF
TGTGCCAGCAGTGATACCGGGACAGGGATCAATCAGCCCCAGCATTTT
>TRBV2|.|TRBJ1-2|.
CASNRDGFNYGYTF
TGTGCCAGCAACCGAGACGGTTTTAACTATGGCTACACCTTC
>TRBV4-3|.|TRBJ1-2|.
CASSQDQKGIHGYTF
TGCGCCAGCAGCCAAGATCAGAAGGGCATTCATGGCTACACCTTC
>TRBV6-1|TRBD1|TRBJ2-1|.
CASSWGQGRANEQFF
TGTGCCAGCAGTTGGGGACAGGGGCGTGCTAATGAGCAGTTCTTC
>TRBV7-6|.|TRBJ2-1|.
CASSLAGDNEQFF
TGTGCCAGCAGCTTAGCAGGGGACAATGAGCAGTTCTTC
>TRBV28|TRBD1|TRBJ2-5|.
CASSLKRLGQGSYETQYF
TGTGCCAGCAGTCTAAAACGTTTGGGACAGGGTTCTTACGAGACCCAGTACTTC
>TRBV6-1|.|TRBJ1-2|.
CASSFNWGPLYGYTF
TGTGCCAGCAGTTTCAATTGGGGGCCCCTCTATGGCTACACCTTC
>TRBV5-6|TRBD1|TRBJ2-7|few
CASSPRPTGSSYEQYF
TGTGCCAGCAGCCCCAGGCCGACAGGGAGTTCCTACGAGCAGTACTTC
>TRBV29-1|TRBD1|TRBJ1-2|few
CSVVGTGSGYTF
TGCAGCGTTGTAGGGACAGGGTCTGGCTACACCTTC
>TRBV5-4|TRBD2|TRBJ2-5|.
CASSLDLAGGLGETQYF
TGTGCCAGCAGCTTGGATCTAGCGGGGGGCCTAGGGGAGACCCAGTACTTC
>TRBV30|.|TRBJ1-1|many
CAWSLDPGRTGAPNTEAFF
TGTGCCTGGAGTCTCGACCCGGGACGGACTGGAGCTCCGAACACTGAAGCTTTCTTT
>TRBV11-2|TRBD2|TRBJ2-7|.
CASSPEVAGGAYEQYF
TGTGCCAGCAGCCCGGAAGTTGCGGGGGGGGCCTACGAGCAGTACTTC
>TRBV4-3|.|TRBJ1-4|.
CASSQDLAASTNEKLFF
TGCGCCAGCAGCCAAGATTTGGCCGCTTCAACTAATGAAAAACTGTTTTTT
>TRBV10-3|.|TRBJ1-5|few
CAISDLGLGQPQHF
TGTGCCATCAGTGACTTGGGGCTAGGACAGCCCCAGCATTTT
>TRBV19|.|TRBJ2-5|.
CASTMTGGETQYF
TGTGCCAGTACCATGACAGGCGGCGAGACCCAGTACTTC
>TRBV7-2|TRBD1|TRBJ2-4|few
CASSLDRRTGLAF
TGTGCCAGCAGCTTAGATCGTAGGACAGGTCTCGCCTTC
>TRBV30|.|TRBJ1-1|few
CAWGGTVNTEAFF
TGTGCCTGGGGGGGGACGGTGAACACTGAAGCTTTCTTT
>TRBV4-1|.|TRBJ1-4|.
CASSQELGVYTDEKLFF
TGCGCCAGCAGCCAAGAGCTGGGGGTATACACCGATGAAAAACTGTTTTTT
>TRBV25-1|.|TRBJ2-2|few
CASNGQPNTGELFF
TGTGCCAGCAACGGACAGCCGAACACCGGGGAGCTGTTTTTT
>TRBV5-1|.|TRBJ2-1|.
CASSLQAGATNEQFF
TGCGCCAGCAGCTTACAGGCGGGGGCTACTAATGAGCAGTTCTTC
>TRBV18|.|TRBJ1-2|few
CASSPTADADGYTF
TGTGCCAGCTCACCGACGGCGGACGCAGATGGCTACACCTTC
>TRBV9|TRBD1|TRBJ1-1|few
CASSPLGQTNTEAFF
TGTGCCAGCAGCCCGTTGGGACAGACAAACACTGAAGCTTTCTTT
>TRBV19|TRBD1|TRBJ1-1|few
CASSVKGATVTEAFF
TGTGCCAGTAGTGTGAAGGGGGCGACGGTCACTGAAGCTTTCTTT
>TRBV27|.|TRBJ2-7|few
CASSFLYPGFGHEQYF
TGTGCCAGCAGTTTCTTGTACCCGGGGTTTGGACACGAGCAGTACTTC
>TRBV4-1|.|TRBJ2-5|few
CASSQDLRGGGETQYF
TGCGCCAGCAGCCAAGATCTCAGGGGTGGTGGAGAGACCCAGTACTTC
>TRBV7-8|.|TRBJ2-3|few
CASSPRVSFDTQYF
TGTGCCAGCAGCCCCCGGGTTAGCTTCGATACGCAGTATTTT
>TRBV30|.|TRBJ1-1|few
CAWGPYEAFF
TGTGCCTGGGGGCCCTATGAAGCTTTCTTT
>TRBV6-5|TRBD1|TRBJ1-2|few
CASREQGLDGYTF
TGTGCCAGCCGCGAACAGGGGCTGGATGGCTACACCTTC